These T cell receptor beta chains were read from a single sample in a study of cytomegalovirus exposure and HLA in healthy donors. The table came from immunoSEQ multiplex PCR; TCRdb's copy has only in-frame clones and leaves some out. Of 150,000 to 200,000 clones in the sample, approximately 85% were seen once. The sequenced sample was PBMCs. Receptors originate from a woman aged 18-35 years in good health and CMV-seronegative. CDR3s include the opening cysteine and the closing phenylalanine or tryptophan. Fields, in order: D gene, clone size, J gene, V gene, CDR3 protein, CDR3 DNA. D genes are given only for firm matches. The size entry is marked missing in some rows and otherwise reads once, few, many or a size class.

NA,NA,TRBJ1-4,TRBV11-2,CASSLHKGEKLFF,TGTGCCAGCAGCTTACACAAGGGAGAGAAACTGTTTTTT
TRBD2,NA,TRBJ2-3,TRBV5-1,CASGRTSGTDTQYF,TGCGCCAGCGGTAGGACTAGCGGTACAGATACGCAGTATTTT
TRBD1,once,TRBJ1-4,TRBV19,CASSTPRLTDRGNEKLFF,TGTGCCAGTAGTACCCCGAGGCTCACCGACAGGGGTAATGAAAAACTGTTTTTT
TRBD1,once,TRBJ2-5,TRBV4-1,CASSRNRGQETQYF,TGCGCCAGCAGCCGAAACAGGGGGCAAGAGACCCAGTACTTC
TRBD1,NA,TRBJ1-2,TRBV11-3,CASSLDRIDTF,TGTGCCAGCAGCTTGGACAGGATAGACACCTTC
NA,NA,TRBJ1-2,TRBV9,CASEGGRVYGYTF,TGTGCCAGCGAGGGGGGGAGAGTCTATGGCTACACCTTC
TRBD2,NA,TRBJ2-3,TRBV5-1,CASSLGTSGASTDTQYF,TGCGCCAGCAGCTTAGGGACTAGCGGGGCAAGCACAGATACGCAGTATTTT
NA,NA,TRBJ2-1,TRBV4-1,CASSQAAIAASYNEQFF,TGCGCCAGCAGCCAAGCCGCGATAGCGGCCTCCTACAATGAGCAGTTCTTC
NA,NA,TRBJ1-2,TRBV5-1,CASSPTRDYGYTF,TGCGCCAGCAGCCCCACGAGGGACTATGGCTACACCTTC
NA,once,TRBJ1-2,TRBV6-1,CASSDIKYSNYGYTF,TGTGCCAGCAGTGATATCAAATACTCTAACTATGGCTACACCTTC
TRBD1,many,TRBJ1-6,TRBV7-6,CASSLTGENSPLHF,TGTGCCAGCAGCTTAACAGGGGAAAATTCACCCCTCCACTTT
NA,many,TRBJ1-1,TRBV11-2,CASSLGRGGIF,TGTGCCAGCAGCTTAGGGCGAGGGGGAATCTTT
TRBD1,NA,TRBJ1-2,TRBV5-6,CASSRPDRGFHGYTF,TGTGCCAGCAGCCGCCCGGACAGGGGGTTTCATGGCTACACCTTC
TRBD1,NA,TRBJ1-5,TRBV19,CAGGDRGSSQPQHF,TGTGCCGGGGGGGACAGGGGATCGAGTCAGCCCCAGCATTTT
TRBD1,NA,TRBJ2-7,TRBV4-2,CASSHPGQGNYEQYF,TGTGCCAGCAGCCACCCCGGACAGGGGAACTACGAGCAGTACTTC
NA,NA,TRBJ1-1,TRBV29-1,CSVEDVYRENTEAFF,TGCAGCGTTGAAGATGTTTACAGGGAAAACACTGAAGCTTTCTTT
NA,NA,TRBJ1-4,TRBV4-1,CASSQGRVAEKLFF,TGCGCCAGCAGCCAAGGCAGGGTGGCCGAAAAACTGTTTTTT
TRBD1,NA,TRBJ1-2,TRBV28,CASSSWTGFSFGYTF,TGTGCCAGCAGTTCCTGGACAGGGTTTTCCTTTGGCTACACCTTC
NA,NA,TRBJ1-4,TRBV6-1,CASSWRDEKLFF,TGTGCCAGCAGCTGGAGGGATGAAAAACTGTTTTTT
NA,NA,TRBJ1-3,TRBV30,CAWRSPGGGNTIYF,TGTGCCTGGAGGAGCCCGGGTGGTGGAAACACCATATATTTT